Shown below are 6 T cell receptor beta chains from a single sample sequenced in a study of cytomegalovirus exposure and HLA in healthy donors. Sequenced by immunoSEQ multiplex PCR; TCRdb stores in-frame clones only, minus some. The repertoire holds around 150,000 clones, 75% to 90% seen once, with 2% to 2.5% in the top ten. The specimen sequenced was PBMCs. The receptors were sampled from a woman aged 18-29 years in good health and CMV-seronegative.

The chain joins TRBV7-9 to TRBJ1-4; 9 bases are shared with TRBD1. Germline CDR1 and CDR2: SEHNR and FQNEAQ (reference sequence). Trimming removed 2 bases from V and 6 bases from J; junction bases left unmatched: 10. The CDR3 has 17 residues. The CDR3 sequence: CASSLFGGGQGHEKLFF. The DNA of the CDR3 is TGTGCCAGCAGCTTATTCGGTGGTGGACAGGGGCATGAAAAACTGTTTTTT.

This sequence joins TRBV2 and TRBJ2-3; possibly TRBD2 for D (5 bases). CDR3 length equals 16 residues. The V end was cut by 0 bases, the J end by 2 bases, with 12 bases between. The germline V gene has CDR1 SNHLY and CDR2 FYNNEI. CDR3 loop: CASSEAQGLITDTQYF. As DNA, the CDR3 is TGTGCCAGCAGTGAAGCGCAAGGACTTATCACAGATACGCAGTATTTT.

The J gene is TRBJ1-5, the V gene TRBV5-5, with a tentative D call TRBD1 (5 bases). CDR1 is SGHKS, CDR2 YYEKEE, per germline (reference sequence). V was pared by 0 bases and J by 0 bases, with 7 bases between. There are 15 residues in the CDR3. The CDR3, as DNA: TGTGCCAGCAGCTTGGCAGGGTATAGCAATCAGCCCCAGCATTTT. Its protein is CASSLAGYSNQPQHF.

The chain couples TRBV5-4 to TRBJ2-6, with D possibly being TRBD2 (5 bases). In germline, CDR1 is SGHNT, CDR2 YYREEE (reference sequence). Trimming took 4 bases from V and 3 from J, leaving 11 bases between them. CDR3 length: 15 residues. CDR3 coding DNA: TGTGCCAGCAGCCCCGGGAATGTTGGGGCCAACGTCCTGACTTTC. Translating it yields CASSPGNVGANVLTF. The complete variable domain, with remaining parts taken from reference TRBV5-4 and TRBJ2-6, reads ETGVTQSPTHLIKTRGQQVTLRCSSQSGHNTVSWYQQALGQGPQFIFQYYREEENGRGNFPPRFSGLQFPNYSSELNVNALELDDSALYLCASSPGNVGANVLTFGAGSRLTVL.

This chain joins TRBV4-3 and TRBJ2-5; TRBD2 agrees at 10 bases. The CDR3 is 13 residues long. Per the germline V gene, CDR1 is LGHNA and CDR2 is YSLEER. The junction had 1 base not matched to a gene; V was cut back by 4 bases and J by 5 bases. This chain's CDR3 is CASSLGLAETQYF. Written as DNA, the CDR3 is TGCGCCAGCAGCCTGGGACTAGCGGAGACCCAGTACTTC.

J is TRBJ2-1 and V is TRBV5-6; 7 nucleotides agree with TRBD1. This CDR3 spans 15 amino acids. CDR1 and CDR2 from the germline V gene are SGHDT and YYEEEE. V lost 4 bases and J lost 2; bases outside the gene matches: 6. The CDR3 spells CASSADRFPYNEQFF. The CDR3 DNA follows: TGTGCCAGCAGCGCGGACAGGTTCCCCTACAATGAGCAGTTCTTC.